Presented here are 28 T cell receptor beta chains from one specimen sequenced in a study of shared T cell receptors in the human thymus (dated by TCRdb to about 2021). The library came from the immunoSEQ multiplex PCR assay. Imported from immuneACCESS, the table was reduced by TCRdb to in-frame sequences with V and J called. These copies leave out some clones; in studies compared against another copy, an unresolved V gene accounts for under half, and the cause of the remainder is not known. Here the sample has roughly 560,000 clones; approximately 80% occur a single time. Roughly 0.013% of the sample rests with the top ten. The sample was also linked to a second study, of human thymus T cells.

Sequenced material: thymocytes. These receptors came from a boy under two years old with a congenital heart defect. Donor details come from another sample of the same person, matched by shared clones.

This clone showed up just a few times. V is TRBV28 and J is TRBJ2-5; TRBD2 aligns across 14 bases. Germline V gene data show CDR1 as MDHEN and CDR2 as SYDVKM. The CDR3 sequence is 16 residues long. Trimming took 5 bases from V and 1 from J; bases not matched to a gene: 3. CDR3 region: CASSPGLAGAQETQYF. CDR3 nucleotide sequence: TGTGCCAGCAGTCCGGGACTAGCGGGAGCCCAAGAGACCCAGTACTTC.

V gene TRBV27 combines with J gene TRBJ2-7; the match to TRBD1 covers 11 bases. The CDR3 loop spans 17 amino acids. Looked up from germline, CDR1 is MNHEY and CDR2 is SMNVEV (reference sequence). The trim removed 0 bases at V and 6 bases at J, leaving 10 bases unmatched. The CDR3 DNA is TGTGCCAGCAGTTTATCTCCCTTGGACAGGGGGCTGAGCGAGCAGTACTTC. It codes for CASSLSPLDRGLSEQYF.

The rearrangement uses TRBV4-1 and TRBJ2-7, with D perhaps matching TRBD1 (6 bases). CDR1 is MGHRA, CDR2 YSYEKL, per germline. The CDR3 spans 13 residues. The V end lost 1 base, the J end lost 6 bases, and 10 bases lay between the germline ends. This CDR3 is CASSQATGGEQYF. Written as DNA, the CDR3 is TGCGCCAGCAGCCAAGCGACAGGCGGCGAGCAGTACTTC.

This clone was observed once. DNA for the CDR3: TGCGCCAGCACCTATACTAGCGGGAGAGGAAATGAGCAGTTCTTC. This encodes CASTYTSGRGNEQFF. This chain joins TRBV5-1 and TRBJ2-1; 11 bases map to TRBD2. The CDR3 consists of 15 residues. The J segment lost 7 bases and the V segment lost 6 bases, leaving 9 bases of the junction unmatched. Germline V gene sequence: CDR1 SGHRS, CDR2 YFSETQ.

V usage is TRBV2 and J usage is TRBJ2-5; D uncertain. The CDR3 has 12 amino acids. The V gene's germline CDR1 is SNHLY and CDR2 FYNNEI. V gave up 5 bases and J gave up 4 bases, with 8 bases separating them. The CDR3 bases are TGTGCCAGCAGTTTTGGGCGAGAGACCCAGTACTTC. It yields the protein CASSFGRETQYF.

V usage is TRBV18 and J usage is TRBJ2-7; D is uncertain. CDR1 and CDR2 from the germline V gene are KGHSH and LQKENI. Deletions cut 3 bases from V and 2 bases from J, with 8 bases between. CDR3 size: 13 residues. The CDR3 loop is CASSPTLAYEQYF. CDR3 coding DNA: TGTGCCAGCTCACCTACTCTAGCCTACGAGCAGTACTTC.

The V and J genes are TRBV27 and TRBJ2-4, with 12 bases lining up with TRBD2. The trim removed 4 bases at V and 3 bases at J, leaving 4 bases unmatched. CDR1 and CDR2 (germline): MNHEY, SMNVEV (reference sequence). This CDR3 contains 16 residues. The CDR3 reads CASSWTSGNDKNIQYF. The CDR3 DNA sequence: TGTGCCAGCAGTTGGACTAGCGGGAATGACAAAAACATTCAGTACTTC.

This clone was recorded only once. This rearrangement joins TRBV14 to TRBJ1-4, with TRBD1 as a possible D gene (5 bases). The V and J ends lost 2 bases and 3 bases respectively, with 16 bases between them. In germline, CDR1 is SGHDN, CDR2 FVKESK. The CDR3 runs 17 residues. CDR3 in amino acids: CASSQITPRDPNEKLFF. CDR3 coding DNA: TGTGCCAGCAGCCAAATCACTCCCAGGGATCCTAATGAAAAACTGTTTTTT.

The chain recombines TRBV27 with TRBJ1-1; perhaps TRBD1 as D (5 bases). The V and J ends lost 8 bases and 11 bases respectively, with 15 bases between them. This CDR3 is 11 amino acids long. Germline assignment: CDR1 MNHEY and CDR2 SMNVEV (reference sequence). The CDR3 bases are TGTGCCAGCCGGCACGAAGCAGGGGCTTTCTTT. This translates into CASRHEAGAFF.

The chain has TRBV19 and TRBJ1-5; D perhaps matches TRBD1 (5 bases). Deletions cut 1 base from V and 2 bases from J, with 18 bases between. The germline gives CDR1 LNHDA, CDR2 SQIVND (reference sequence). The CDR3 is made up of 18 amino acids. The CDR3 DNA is TGTGCCAGTAGTATAGTATCAGGCGGACACCGTGGCAATCAGCCCCAGCATTTT. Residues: CASSIVSGGHRGNQPQHF.

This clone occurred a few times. In DNA, the CDR3 is TGTGCCAGCAGCCTAACGGGACCGGGACAGGGAAGGGACACCATATATTTT. Translating gives CASSLTGPGQGRDTIYF. J is TRBJ1-3 and V is TRBV7-2, with 9 positions matching TRBD1. Trimming cost V 5 bases and J 8 bases; bases outside gene matches: 16. Germline V lookup: CDR1 SGHTA, CDR2 FQGNSA. CDR3 length: 17 residues.

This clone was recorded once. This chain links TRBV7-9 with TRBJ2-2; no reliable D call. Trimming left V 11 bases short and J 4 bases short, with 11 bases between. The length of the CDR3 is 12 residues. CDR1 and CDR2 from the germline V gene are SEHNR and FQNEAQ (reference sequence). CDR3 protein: CASHSGTGELFF. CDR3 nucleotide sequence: TGTGCCTCCCACTCAGGCACCGGGGAGCTGTTTTTT.

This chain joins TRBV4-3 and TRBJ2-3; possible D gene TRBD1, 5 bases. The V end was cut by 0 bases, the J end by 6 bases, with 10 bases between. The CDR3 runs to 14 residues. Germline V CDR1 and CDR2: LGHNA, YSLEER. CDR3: CASSQDAGRDTQYF. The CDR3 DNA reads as TGCGCCAGCAGCCAAGATGCAGGGCGCGATACGCAGTATTTT.

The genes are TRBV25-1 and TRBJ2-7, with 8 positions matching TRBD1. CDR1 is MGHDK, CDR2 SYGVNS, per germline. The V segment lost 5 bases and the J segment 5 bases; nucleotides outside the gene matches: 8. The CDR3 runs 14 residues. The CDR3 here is CASSYLRTGHEQYF. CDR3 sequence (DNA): TGTGCCAGCAGTTACCTCCGGACAGGGCACGAGCAGTACTTC.

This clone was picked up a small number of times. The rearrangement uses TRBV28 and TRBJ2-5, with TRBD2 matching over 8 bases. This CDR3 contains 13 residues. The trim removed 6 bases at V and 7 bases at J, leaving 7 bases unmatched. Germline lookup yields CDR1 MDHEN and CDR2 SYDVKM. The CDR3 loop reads CASSLSGSATQYF. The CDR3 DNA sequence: TGTGCCAGCAGCCTAAGCGGGAGTGCGACCCAGTACTTC.

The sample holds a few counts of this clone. The CDR3 coding sequence is TGTGCCAGCAGCGGTAAGGGAGGGAGGCAATTCTCCTACAATGAGCAGTTCTTC. Its translation is CASSGKGGRQFSYNEQFF. The chain has TRBV7-2 and TRBJ2-1; 7 nucleotides align to TRBD2. The germline CDR1 and CDR2 sequences are SGHTA and FQGNSA. Trimming took 5 bases from V and 0 from J; bases not matched to a gene: 13. This CDR3 spans 18 amino acids.

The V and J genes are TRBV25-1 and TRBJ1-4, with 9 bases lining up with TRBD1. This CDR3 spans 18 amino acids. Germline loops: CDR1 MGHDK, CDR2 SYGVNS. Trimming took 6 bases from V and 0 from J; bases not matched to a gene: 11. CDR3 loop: CASSLRDRAPTTNEKLFF. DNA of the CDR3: TGTGCCAGCAGCCTCAGGGACAGGGCCCCTACAACTAATGAAAAACTGTTTTTT.

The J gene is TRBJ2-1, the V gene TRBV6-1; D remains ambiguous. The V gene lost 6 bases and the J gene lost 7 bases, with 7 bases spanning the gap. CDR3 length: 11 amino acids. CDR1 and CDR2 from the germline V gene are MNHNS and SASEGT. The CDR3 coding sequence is TGTGCCAGCAGGTCGGGTAATGAGCAGTTCTTC. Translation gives CASRSGNEQFF.

CDR3 amino acids: CASRTPTLAGGSYEQYF. CDR3 nucleotides: TGTGCCAGCAGAACACCTACACTAGCGGGAGGCTCCTACGAGCAGTACTTC. The chain carries TRBV27 and TRBJ2-7; TRBD2 matches 12 bases. After removal of 6 bases from V and 0 bases from J, the junction contained 9 bases not matched to a gene. The CDR3 is 17 residues long. The germline CDR1 and CDR2 sequences are MNHEY and SMNVEV (reference sequence).

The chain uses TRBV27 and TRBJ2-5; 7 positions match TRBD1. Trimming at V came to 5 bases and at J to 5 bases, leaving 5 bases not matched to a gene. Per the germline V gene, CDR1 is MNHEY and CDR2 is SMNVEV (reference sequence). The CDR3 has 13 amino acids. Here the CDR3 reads CASSRQGWETQYF. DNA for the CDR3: TGTGCCAGCAGTCGACAGGGTTGGGAGACCCAGTACTTC.

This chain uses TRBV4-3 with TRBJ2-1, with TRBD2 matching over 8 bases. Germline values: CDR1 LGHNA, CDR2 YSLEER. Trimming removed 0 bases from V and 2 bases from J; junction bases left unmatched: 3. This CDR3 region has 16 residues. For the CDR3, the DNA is TGCGCCAGCAGCCAAGACTCTAGCGGGCCCTACAATGAGCAGTTCTTC. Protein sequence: CASSQDSSGPYNEQFF.

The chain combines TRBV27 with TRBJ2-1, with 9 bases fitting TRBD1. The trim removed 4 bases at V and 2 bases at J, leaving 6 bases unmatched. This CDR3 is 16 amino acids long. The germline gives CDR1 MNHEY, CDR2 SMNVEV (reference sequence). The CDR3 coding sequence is TGTGCCAGCAGTTACGACAGGGGGGGCCCCTACAATGAGCAGTTCTTC. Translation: CASSYDRGGPYNEQFF.

CDR3 region: CATRNRDRGTMNTEAFF. CDR3 in DNA: TGTGCCACCAGGAACCGGGACAGGGGCACCATGAACACTGAAGCTTTCTTT. The chain recombines TRBV15 with TRBJ1-1; 10 bases agree with TRBD1. This CDR3 has 17 amino acids. With V trimmed by 6 bases and J by 0 bases, 10 bases remained unmatched. Germline CDR1 reads LNHNV; CDR2 reads YYDKDF (reference sequence).

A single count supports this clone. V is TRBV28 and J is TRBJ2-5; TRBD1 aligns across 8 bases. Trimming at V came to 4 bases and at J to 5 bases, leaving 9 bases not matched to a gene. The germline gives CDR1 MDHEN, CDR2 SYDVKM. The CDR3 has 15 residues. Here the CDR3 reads CASSSSPGGAETQYF. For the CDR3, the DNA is TGTGCCAGCAGTTCCTCCCCAGGGGGCGCCGAGACCCAGTACTTC.

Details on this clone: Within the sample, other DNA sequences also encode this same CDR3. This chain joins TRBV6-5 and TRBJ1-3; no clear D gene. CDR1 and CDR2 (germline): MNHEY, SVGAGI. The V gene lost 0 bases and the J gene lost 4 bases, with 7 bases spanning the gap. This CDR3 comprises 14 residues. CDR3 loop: CASSYSGGGNTIYF. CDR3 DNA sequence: TGTGCCAGCAGTTACTCGGGAGGGGGAAACACCATATATTTT.

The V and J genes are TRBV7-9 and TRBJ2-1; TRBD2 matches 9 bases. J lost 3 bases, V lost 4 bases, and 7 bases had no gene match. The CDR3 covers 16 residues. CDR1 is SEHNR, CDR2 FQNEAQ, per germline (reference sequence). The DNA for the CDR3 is TGTGCCAGCAGCTCCACCAGCGGGAGGTTCTACAATGAGCAGTTCTTC. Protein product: CASSSTSGRFYNEQFF.

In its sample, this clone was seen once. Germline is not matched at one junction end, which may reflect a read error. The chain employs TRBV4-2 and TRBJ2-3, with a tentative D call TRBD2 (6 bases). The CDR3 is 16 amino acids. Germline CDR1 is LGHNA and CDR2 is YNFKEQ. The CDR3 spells CATSTGGGIRTDTQYF. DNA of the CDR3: TGTGCCACCAGCACCGGTGGGGGGATTAGGACAGATACGCAGTATTTT.

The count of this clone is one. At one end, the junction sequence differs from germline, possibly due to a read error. CDR3 sequence (DNA): TGTGCCAGCAGACGGCAGGGGGCGAAGACCGGGGAGCTGTTTTTT. It encodes CASRRQGAKTGELFF. V and J are TRBV28 and TRBJ2-2, with 8 nucleotides matching TRBD1. Germline CDR1 MDHEN, CDR2 SYDVKM. CDR3 size: 15 residues.